A selection of T cell receptor beta chains follows, all from one sample in a study of cytomegalovirus exposure and HLA in healthy donors. Produced via immunoSEQ multiplex PCR; TCRdb's table is partial and in-frame only. This repertoire shows fewer than 250,000 clones, roughly 76% found once; its top ten account for 2.1%. Source material: PBMCs. These TCRs come from a woman aged 25 to 39 in good health and CMV-seropositive. CDR3s include the opening cysteine and the closing phenylalanine or tryptophan. Fields, in order: CDR3 length, V gene, CDR3 protein.

16,TRBV27,CASSSAGTGGRYEQYF
14,TRBV19,CASSRQGSNQPQHF
14,TRBV7-9,CASSFPGGHSPLHF
15,TRBV5-6,CASSPSPVSNQPQHF
15,TRBV11-1,CASSRDREVYTEAFF
17,TRBV4-3,CASSRRLAGEYYNEQFF
17,TRBV15,CATSRDPRTAMNTEAFF
15,TRBV7-2,CASSRHQTGSSEQFF
16,TRBV27,CAGRMTARFMNTEAFF
14,TRBV6-1,CASSTGTDNTEAFF
15,TRBV28,CASSPGGRGIDEQFF
13,TRBV19,CASSRQKNTEAFF
16,TRBV11-2,CASSLGDRGLGQPQHF
17,TRBV10-2,CASSEDWWEWGTDTQYF
13,TRBV5-5,CASSIGTAYEQYF
15,TRBV28,CASSTTGSNNSPLHF
14,TRBV6-5,CASSNRGGADTQYF
13,TRBV29-1,CSGLQGSGETQYF
13,TRBV5-4,CASSRQETDTQYF
11,TRBV29-1,CSVEETGRAFF
13,TRBV5-4,CASSFRGGDTQYF
11,TRBV7-9,CAQRSGNTIYF
14,TRBV6-5,CASSMEWGRYEQYF
14,TRBV6-6,CASSYQGGGDGYTF
16,TRBV28,CASRPGTGAPPYEQYF
15,TRBV4-3,CASSHQTGVAEKLFF
16,TRBV13,CASSQQGVGAPDTQYF
14,TRBV5-8,CASRSWGGQETQYF
17,TRBV7-2,CASSLARTSGIGYEQYF
15,TRBV4-1,CASSQPTGSREKLFF
13,TRBV4-1,CASSLQDNQPQHF
15,TRBV5-1,CASSLETGGGNTIYF
14,TRBV28,CASGGRGNAGELFF
15,TRBV7-9,CASGGARRYAETQYF
18,TRBV27,CASSRTYTSGSLGREQYF
15,TRBV5-4,CASSLEGTANEKLFF
14,TRBV2,CASSEQGASETQYF
12,TRBV15,CATSRDRLGQFF
15,TRBV7-2,CASSSRSAGGEKLFF
15,TRBV7-9,CASSLGTGVFQPQHF
13,TRBV7-2,CASSPGAGNEQFF
13,TRBV2,CASSVGGQETQYF
13,TRBV19,CASSHLQGAEQYF
15,TRBV7-9,CASSLGTGNTGELFF
11,TRBV29-1,CSVAGQETQYF
18,TRBV5-6,CASSRSNGDRGAGQPQHF
15,TRBV6-5,CASSYGGLSRNEQFF
17,TRBV7-2,CASSSLAGDSGANVLTF
13,TRBV29-1,CSVRQGYNSPLHF
14,TRBV6-6,CASSKTRSNTEAFF
15,TRBV5-4,CASSAGGRLNTEAFF
17,TRBV15,CATSRRLKGADTDTQYF
15,TRBV10-3,CAISEGARGQETQYF
15,TRBV5-6,CASSFRTGGGNEQFF